This paragraph reports one T cell receptor (beta chain). The data originate from a study of blood T cell repertoires in COVID-19. Across the whole study: The United States, Italy and Spain provided the acute and convalescent COVID-19 samples. Nucleic acid was either cDNA or gDNA, and it came from T cells, B-cell-depleted T cells, or PBMCs.

Germline lookup yields CDR1 SEHNR and CDR2 FQNEAQ (reference sequence). Trimming took 2 bases from V and 3 from J; bases not matched to a gene: 9. The CDR3 is 17 amino acids. Per the study methods: Reference gene primers were amplified, and this amplification served to estimate nucleated cell counts. Sequenced by immunoSEQ multiplex PCR; TCRdb stores in-frame clones only, minus some. The V and J calls and clone size come from that table; D and trimming were worked out from the DNA. Of roughly 40,000 clones in the sample, around nine tenths were seen once. This clonotype was obtained from a human donor in a cohort sampled during active COVID-19. The V gene is TRBV7-9, the J gene TRBJ2-7; 11 nucleotides align to TRBD1. Sequencing was performed on peripheral blood. CDR3 protein: CASSLISGTGGLYEQYF. The CDR3 DNA reads TGTGCCAGCAGCTTAATCTCCGGGACAGGGGGTCTCTACGAGCAGTACTTC.